Following are 20 T cell receptor beta chains from one sample sequenced in a study of blood T cell repertoires in COVID-19. The protocol was immunoSEQ multiplex PCR, while the TCRdb copy is restricted to in-frame clones and leaves out a portion. The sample includes about 190,000 clones, 86% seen only once; the top ten take around 23%. Sequencing was done on a sample of PBMCs or T cells enriched from blood (not recorded which). All receptors come from a woman in her forties in a cohort exposed to, infected with or recovered from COVID-19 (not recorded which).

The V call is TRBV10-1, the J call TRBJ2-1; the match to TRBD2 covers 11 bases. V was pared by 1 base and J by 9 bases, with 8 bases of the junction left unmatched. The V gene's germline CDR1 is WNHNN and CDR2 SYGVQD (reference sequence). The CDR3 has 16 residues. The CDR3 region has the DNA TGCGCCAGCAGTGAGTTGACTAGCGGGAATTCTGGTGAGCAGTTCTTC. Protein sequence: CASSELTSGNSGEQFF.

The chain employs TRBV12-3 or TRBV12-4 and TRBJ1-1; D ambiguous. The length of the CDR3 is 13 residues. Trimming took 8 bases from V and 9 from J, leaving 19 bases between them. The CDR3 DNA is TGTGCCAGCGCAGCGGATGGGGTGGTGCAAGCTTTCTTT. This sequence encodes CASAADGVVQAFF.

The chain employs TRBV9 and TRBJ1-3; TRBD1 is a possible D gene (6 bases). Germline values: CDR1 SGDLS, CDR2 YYNGEE. The CDR3 has 14 residues. V was trimmed by 0 bases and J by 7 bases, leaving 11 bases between them. CDR3 in amino acids: CASSVVQGSNTIYF. The CDR3 DNA reads as TGTGCCAGCAGCGTAGTACAGGGATCGAACACCATATATTTT.

The table lists this clone with a count of one. This chain connects TRBV14 to TRBJ1-2; 7 bases map to TRBD1. The germline V gene encodes CDR1 SGHDN and CDR2 FVKESK. J gave up 0 bases and V 4 bases, and 11 bases lay outside the gene matches. This CDR3 comprises 17 residues. CDR3: CASSRTERTGANYGYTF. The CDR3 DNA is TGTGCCAGCAGCCGCACTGAAAGGACAGGAGCTAACTATGGCTACACCTTC.

The sample holds one count of this clone. The rearrangement joins TRBV11-1 to TRBJ1-6; the match to TRBD1 covers 10 bases. The V gene's germline CDR1 is SGHAT and CDR2 FQDESV (reference sequence). The CDR3 is 16 residues long. Unmatched junction bases numbered 11, after V lost 5 bases and J lost 10 bases. The CDR3 coding sequence is TGTGCCAGCAGCCCCGGCCAAGGACAGGGGGTATCACCCCTCCACTTT. This gives the protein CASSPGQGQGVSPLHF.

This chain connects TRBV4-1 to TRBJ2-1; D is undetermined. The CDR3 is made up of 16 amino acids. V was trimmed by 1 base and J by 5 bases, leaving 15 bases between them. From germline, CDR1 is MGHRA and CDR2 YSYEKL. The CDR3 reads CASSQAIELSHNEQFF. CDR3 coding DNA: TGCGCCAGCAGCCAAGCCATTGAACTAAGCCACAATGAGCAGTTCTTC.

The V gene is TRBV27, the J gene TRBJ1-1; possible D gene TRBD1, 6 bases. The V and J ends lost 6 bases and 4 bases respectively, with 18 bases between them. Germline V gives CDR1 MNHEY, CDR2 SMNVEV (reference sequence). There are 15 residues in the CDR3. The CDR3 is CASRAGGGDSTEAFF. CDR3 nucleotides: TGTGCCAGCAGGGCCGGAGGGGGGGATAGCACTGAAGCTTTCTTT.

In this sample, this clone turned up once. Other DNA sequences in this sample translate to the same CDR3. V and J are TRBV6-5 and TRBJ1-3; D uncertain. Germline values: CDR1 MNHEY, CDR2 SVGAGI. The V end lost 4 bases, the J end lost 4 bases, and 5 bases lay between the germline ends. The CDR3 runs 12 residues. DNA of the CDR3: TGTGCCAGCAGTTCCCAGGGAAACACCATATATTTT. It specifies CASSSQGNTIYF.

The J gene is TRBJ2-5, the V gene TRBV9; TRBD2 is a possible D gene (7 bases). The CDR3 loop spans 14 amino acids. Trimming left V 3 bases short and J 5 bases short, with 14 bases between. Germline V gives CDR1 SGDLS, CDR2 YYNGEE. The CDR3 bases are TGTGCCAGCAGCGAAGGGGGGGATCGCGAGACCCAGTACTTC. Protein product: CASSEGGDRETQYF.

The rearrangement joins TRBV14 to TRBJ2-5; perhaps TRBD2 as D (5 bases). CDR1 is SGHDN, CDR2 FVKESK, per germline. This CDR3 is 15 amino acids long. V was pared by 2 bases and J by 1 base, with 11 bases between. The CDR3 sequence is CASSQLGVRQETQYF. In nucleotides, the CDR3 is TGTGCCAGCAGCCAATTGGGAGTTCGCCAAGAGACCCAGTACTTC.

The chain joins TRBV4-1 to TRBJ2-1; 16 nucleotides line up with TRBD2. Germline values: CDR1 MGHRA, CDR2 YSYEKL. This CDR3 is built from 15 residues. Trimming removed 3 bases from V and 9 bases from J; junction bases left unmatched: 2. The CDR3 sequence is CASSQGLAGGTEQFF. Here the CDR3 DNA reads TGCGCCAGCAGCCAGGGACTAGCGGGGGGGACTGAGCAGTTCTTC.

The J gene is TRBJ2-3, the V gene TRBV5-1, with TRBD2 matching 13 bases. CDR1 SGHRS and CDR2 YFSETQ come from the germline V gene. The CDR3 extends over 16 amino acids. The V segment lost 5 bases and the J segment 1 base; nucleotides outside the gene matches: 4. The CDR3 region is CASRDGLAGGTDTQYF. The CDR3 DNA follows: TGCGCCAGCAGGGATGGACTAGCGGGAGGCACAGATACGCAGTATTTT. Complete variable domain (other parts from reference TRBV5-1 and TRBJ2-3): KAGVTQTPRYLIKTRGQQVTLSCSPISGHRSVSWYQQTPGQGLQFLFEYFSETQRNKGNFPGRFSGRQFSNSRSEMNVSTLELGDSALYLCASRDGLAGGTDTQYFGPGTRLTVL.

This rearrangement joins TRBV4-2 to TRBJ1-1, with a tentative D call TRBD1 (5 bases). The CDR3 loop spans 14 amino acids. Trimming shortened V by 1 base and J by 1 base, and 7 bases separated the two germline ends. Germline CDR1 LGHNA, CDR2 YNFKEQ. This CDR3 is CASSQARENTEAFF. The CDR3 DNA reads as TGTGCCAGCAGCCAAGCCAGGGAGAACACTGAAGCTTTCTTT.

The genes are TRBV7-2 and TRBJ2-4; D is ambiguous. Germline CDR1 and CDR2: SGHTA and FQGNSA. The V end lost 1 base, the J end lost 3 bases, and 10 bases lay between the germline ends. The CDR3 has 15 amino acids. CDR3 loop: CASSLGTTNKNIQYF. The DNA of the CDR3 is TGTGCCAGCAGCTTAGGTACTACAAACAAAAACATTCAGTACTTC.

This clone was found many times. The gene calls are TRBV15 and TRBJ1-5; D gene unclear. V was clipped by 1 base and J by 2 bases, with 9 bases between them. CDR1 is LNHNV and CDR2 is YYDKDF in the germline V gene (reference sequence). CDR3 length equals 15 residues. For the CDR3, the DNA is TGTGCCACCAGCAGAGGAGGTTTTGGCAATCAGCCCCAGCATTTT. Translating gives CATSRGGFGNQPQHF.

This rearrangement joins TRBV3-1 (or the pseudogene TRBV3-2) to TRBJ2-3, with TRBD2 as a possible D gene (6 bases). The CDR3 sequence is 14 residues long. CDR1 LGHDT and CDR2 YNNKEL come from the germline V gene (reference sequence). The V and J ends lost 3 bases and 6 bases respectively, with 13 bases between them. The CDR3 coding sequence is TGTGCCAGCAGCCACAAGGCGGAGGGGGATACGCAGTATTTT. Its translation: CASSHKAEGDTQYF.

The V gene is TRBV7-9, the J gene TRBJ1-1, with D possibly matching TRBD1 (6 bases). CDR1 and CDR2 from the germline V gene are SEHNR and FQNEAQ (reference sequence). This CDR3 has 15 residues. V lost 5 bases, J lost 1 base, and 14 bases lay in between. CDR3: CASSDSGHRNTEAFF. In DNA, the CDR3 is TGTGCCAGCAGCGACTCGGGACACCGGAACACTGAAGCTTTCTTT.

This chain connects TRBV3-1 (or the pseudogene TRBV3-2) to TRBJ2-7, with D perhaps TRBD1 (6 bases). Trimming left V 2 bases short and J 0 bases short, with 11 bases between. The CDR3 totals 15 residues. Germline V gene sequence: CDR1 LGHDT, CDR2 YNNKEL (reference sequence). The CDR3 DNA sequence: TGTGCCAGCAGCCAATTCCAGGGGCACTCCTACGAGCAGTACTTC. Translated, it gives CASSQFQGHSYEQYF.

Here the CDR3 DNA reads TGTGCCAGCAGCCGGGCCCTCCTTGGAGGGGAGCAGTACTTC. Translation gives CASSRALLGGEQYF. The chain has TRBV6-5 and TRBJ2-7, with a weak D call TRBD2 (6 bases). This CDR3 region has 14 residues. V was cut by 6 bases and J by 7 bases, with 19 bases left in between. CDR1 is MNHEY and CDR2 is SVGAGI in the germline V gene.

This clone appeared a few times. The chain employs TRBV5-5 and TRBJ2-7; 11 bases fit TRBD2. The length of the CDR3 is 18 residues. The germline CDR1 and CDR2 sequences are SGHKS and YYEKEE (reference sequence). V trimming: 3 bases; J trimming: 1 base; junction bases outside the gene matches: 12. The CDR3 sequence is CASSSLRSTSGRSYEQYF. The CDR3 nucleotides read TGTGCCAGCAGCTCCCTCAGGAGTACTAGCGGGAGATCCTACGAGCAGTACTTC.